This passage covers 27 T cell receptor beta chains from one sample sequenced in a study of blood T cell repertoires in COVID-19. Here immunoSEQ multiplex PCR was the method, and the copy in TCRdb shows in-frame clones only, minus some. Among a few hundred thousand clones, around 85% were seen once, and the ten largest hold under 4%. The sequencing input was peripheral blood. The origin of the receptors is a woman aged 18-29 years with acute or convalescent COVID-19.

The genes are TRBV28 and TRBJ2-5; 9 positions agree with TRBD1. V lost 5 bases, J lost 0 bases, and 7 bases stayed unmatched. CDR1 and CDR2 (germline): MDHEN, SYDVKM. The CDR3 extends over 16 amino acids. The CDR3 nucleotides are TGTGCCAGCAGTCAGGGACAGGGAACTAACCAAGAGACCCAGTACTTC. Amino acids: CASSQGQGTNQETQYF.

Note on this clone: This specimen includes other DNA sequences encoding the same CDR3. The chain recombines TRBV5-1 with TRBJ1-2; no clear D gene. Germline CDR1 SGHRS, CDR2 YFSETQ. Trimming left V 0 bases short and J 5 bases short, with 5 bases between. The CDR3 is made up of 12 amino acids. The CDR3 sequence: CASSLDSYGYTF. CDR3 DNA: TGCGCCAGCAGCTTGGACAGTTATGGCTACACCTTC.

The chain carries TRBV5-6 and TRBJ1-4; D remains unclear. The V gene lost 4 bases and the J gene lost 7 bases, with 14 bases spanning the gap. The CDR3 is 14 residues long. The germline CDR1 and CDR2 sequences are SGHDT and YYEEEE. CDR3: CASSLAGMREKLFF. In DNA, the CDR3 is TGTGCCAGCAGCCTAGCGGGGATGCGTGAAAAACTGTTTTTT.

This chain uses TRBV13 with TRBJ2-7; 7 bases align to TRBD1. The CDR3 totals 14 residues. Germline assignment: CDR1 PRHDT and CDR2 FYEKMQ (reference sequence). V was pared by 5 bases and J by 2 bases, with 6 bases of the junction left unmatched. CDR3 bases: TGTGCCAGCAGCGTTACAAGGGGGCCCTACGAGCAGTACTTC. As protein: CASSVTRGPYEQYF.

The V and J genes are TRBV19 and TRBJ2-7; maybe TRBD1 (5 bases). The CDR3 covers 14 residues. Germline V lookup: CDR1 LNHDA, CDR2 SQIVND (reference sequence). Trimming left V 10 bases short and J 1 base short, with 17 bases between. The CDR3 spells CATKWTPNSYEQYF. In DNA, the CDR3 is TGTGCCACCAAATGGACACCTAATTCCTACGAGCAGTACTTC.

CDR3 nucleotide sequence: TGTGCCAGCAGCCTCACAGGTCCCACTGAAGCTTTCTTT. Translated: CASSLTGPTEAFF. This chain connects TRBV11-2 to TRBJ1-1; a weak D match, TRBD1 (5 bases). The V gene's germline CDR1 is SGHAT and CDR2 FQNNGV. Trimming left V 5 bases short and J 4 bases short, with 11 bases between. This CDR3 has 13 amino acids. Together with reference TRBV11-2 and TRBJ1-1, the CDR3 gives the full variable domain: EAGVAQSPRYKIIEKRQSVAFWCNPISGHATLYWYQQILGQGPKLLIQFQNNGVVDDSQLPKDRFSAERLKGVDSTLKIQPAKLEDSAVYLCASSLTGPTEAFFGQGTRLTVV.

This chain joins TRBV6-5 and TRBJ2-7; D possibly corresponds to TRBD1 (5 bases). Trimming left V 6 bases short and J 6 bases short, with 18 bases between. The CDR3 loop spans 14 amino acids. Germline V gives CDR1 MNHEY, CDR2 SVGAGI. CDR3 sequence (DNA): TGTGCCAGCAGCCTTCGACTTAGCCAGGGCGAGCAGTACTTC. Protein sequence: CASSLRLSQGEQYF.

The chain has TRBV10-3 and TRBJ2-7; 9 bases agree with TRBD1. Trimming took 6 bases from V and 0 from J; bases not matched to a gene: 9. Looked up from germline, CDR1 is ENHRY and CDR2 is SYGVKD. This CDR3 region has 16 residues. The CDR3 region is CAISEPGTGHSYEQYF. CDR3 in DNA: TGTGCCATCAGCGAGCCCGGGACAGGGCACTCCTACGAGCAGTACTTC.

The chain has TRBV29-1 and TRBJ2-7; possibly TRBD2 for D (5 bases). Germline lookup yields CDR1 SQVTM and CDR2 ANQGSEA. This CDR3 has 13 amino acids. V lost 7 bases to trimming and J lost 2 bases, with 15 bases between them. The CDR3 is CSAGVDYPYEQYF. The CDR3 DNA sequence: TGCAGCGCCGGGGTGGATTACCCCTACGAGCAGTACTTC.

The rearrangement uses TRBV5-3 and TRBJ1-4; the D gene is possibly TRBD1 (6 bases). TRBV5-3 is designated an ORF whose function remains uncertain. V was pared by 6 bases and J by 4 bases, with 19 bases between. The CDR3 has 16 amino acids. The CDR3 DNA reads TGTGCCAGAACTCAACTACGGGGGGCCCGTAATGAAAAACTGTTTTTT. Protein: CARTQLRGARNEKLFF.

The chain combines TRBV4-1 with TRBJ2-7, with TRBD1 matching over 8 bases. J lost 0 bases, V lost 3 bases, and 4 bases had no gene match. Germline V gene data show CDR1 as MGHRA and CDR2 as YSYEKL. The CDR3 covers 15 residues. The CDR3 nucleotides are TGCGCCAGCAGCCAGTCAGGGGGCGGCTCCTACGAGCAGTACTTC. This encodes CASSQSGGGSYEQYF.

With regard to this clone: Other DNA sequences within the sample encode an identical CDR3. The chain recombines TRBV5-1 with TRBJ1-3; the D gene is possibly TRBD1 (5 bases). The germline gives CDR1 SGHRS, CDR2 YFSETQ. The CDR3 is made up of 14 amino acids. With 0 bases removed from V and 1 base from J, the gap between germline ends came to 5 bases. The chain's CDR3 is CASSLAGSGNTIYF. CDR3 in DNA: TGCGCCAGCAGCTTGGCAGGGTCTGGAAACACCATATATTTT.

This clone was counted between two and nine times. The chain combines TRBV3-1 (or the pseudogene TRBV3-2) with TRBJ1-4, with unresolved D. The CDR3 length is 14 residues. In germline, CDR1 is LGHDT, CDR2 YNNKEL (reference sequence). V lost 3 bases to trimming and J lost 6 bases, with 11 bases between them. CDR3 protein: CASSQTSKDEKLFF. The CDR3 DNA reads as TGTGCCAGCAGCCAGACTTCCAAGGATGAAAAACTGTTTTTT.

The rearrangement joins TRBV6-5 to TRBJ1-2, with TRBD1 identical over 9 bases. The CDR3 sequence is 14 residues long. V lost 5 bases and J lost 6; bases outside the gene matches: 7. Germline assignment: CDR1 MNHEY and CDR2 SVGAGI. DNA of the CDR3: TGTGCCAGCAGTCCTTACACAGGGGGCAATGGCTACACCTTC. Translated: CASSPYTGGNGYTF.

The V and J genes are TRBV25-1 and TRBJ1-5; unclear D gene. The CDR3 length is 14 residues. The germline V gene encodes CDR1 MGHDK and CDR2 SYGVNS. Trimming removed 5 bases from V and 4 bases from J, with 12 bases in between. The CDR3 region has the DNA TGTGCCAGCAGTAGAGGCGCTTCTAATCAGCCCCAGCATTTT. Protein: CASSRGASNQPQHF. The full variable domain, completed using reference TRBV25-1 and TRBJ1-5, is EADIYQTPRYLVIGTGKKITLECSQTMGHDKMYWYQQDPGMELHLIHYSYGVNSTEKGDLSSESTVSRIRTEHFPLTLESARPSHTSQYLCASSRGASNQPQHFGDGTRLSIL.

This chain connects TRBV24-1 to TRBJ1-1, with 9 positions matching TRBD1. V lost 5 bases and J lost 4; bases outside the gene matches: 10. This CDR3 has 16 residues. CDR1 and CDR2 (germline): KGHDR, SFDVKD. The CDR3 DNA reads as TGTGCCACCAGTGCCGTGACGGACAGGGGAACCACTGAAGCTTTCTTT. This translates into CATSAVTDRGTTEAFF.

The V and J genes are TRBV7-3 and TRBJ2-7; 8 positions agree with TRBD1. The CDR3 covers 17 residues. V shed 2 bases, J shed 4 bases, and the junction held 13 bases outside the gene matches. Germline V gives CDR1 SGHTA, CDR2 FQGTGA. CDR3 loop: CASSLVGQGPQRYEQYF. CDR3 DNA: TGTGCCAGCAGCTTAGTAGGACAGGGCCCACAGAGGTACGAGCAGTACTTC.

This clone was counted once. Within the sample, other DNA sequences also encode this same CDR3. The chain employs TRBV27 and TRBJ1-3; D remains ambiguous. Trimming shortened V by 3 bases and J by 0 bases, and 9 bases separated the two germline ends. Germline CDR1 reads MNHEY; CDR2 reads SMNVEV (reference sequence). The CDR3 is made up of 15 amino acids. The CDR3 loop is CASSLRSNSGNTIYF. CDR3 coding DNA: TGTGCCAGCAGTTTGAGAAGTAACTCTGGAAACACCATATATTTT.

J is TRBJ1-5 and V is TRBV27, with D uncertain. Looked up from germline, CDR1 is MNHEY and CDR2 is SMNVEV (reference sequence). V dropped 0 bases and J dropped 5 bases, with 5 bases sitting between them. This CDR3 has 13 amino acids. CDR3 in amino acids: CASSLSHYQPQHF. CDR3 nucleotides: TGTGCCAGCAGTTTATCCCACTATCAGCCCCAGCATTTT.

This clone was recorded only once. CDR3 sequence: CASSLGASGANVLTF. In DNA form, the CDR3 reads TGTGCCAGCAGCTTAGGAGCCTCTGGGGCCAACGTCCTGACTTTC. The V and J genes are TRBV7-6 and TRBJ2-6; D is unclear. This CDR3 is 15 amino acids long. Germline CDR1 SGHVS, CDR2 FNYEAQ. The germline V and J ends were trimmed by 1 base and 0 bases, with 4 bases remaining between them.

This clone was recorded once. The CDR3 DNA follows: TGTGCCAGCAGCTTGGGACTAGCGGGGGGCCAAGAGACCCAGTACTTC. Translation gives CASSLGLAGGQETQYF. The chain combines TRBV5-4 with TRBJ2-5; 13 nucleotides align to TRBD2. V was pared by 0 bases and J by 1 base, with 0 bases of the junction left unmatched. This CDR3 is 16 amino acids long. The germline gives CDR1 SGHNT, CDR2 YYREEE (reference sequence).

The chain uses TRBV14 and TRBJ2-3, with 10 bases aligning to TRBD2. Germline trimming cut 3 bases from V and 0 bases from J; bases unmatched to any gene: 9. CDR3 length equals 18 residues. Per the germline V gene, CDR1 is SGHDN and CDR2 is FVKESK. For the CDR3, the DNA is TGTGCCAGCAGCCACATTCCCAGCGGGAGGGCTAGCACAGATACGCAGTATTTT. As protein: CASSHIPSGRASTDTQYF. The entire variable domain, with the rest obtained from reference TRBV14 and TRBJ2-3, is as follows: EAGVTQFPSHSVIEKGQTVTLRCDPISGHDNLYWYRRVMGKEIKFLLHFVKESKQDESGMPNNRFLAERTGGTYSTLKVQPAELEDSGVYFCASSHIPSGRASTDTQYFGPGTRLTVL.

The chain links TRBV28 to TRBJ2-1; 16 positions match TRBD2. Trimming at V came to 8 bases and at J to 3 bases, leaving 7 bases not matched to a gene. This CDR3 spans 17 amino acids. Germline V gives CDR1 MDHEN, CDR2 SYDVKM. CDR3 protein: CASAGTSGRANYNEQFF. The CDR3 coding sequence is TGTGCCAGCGCCGGGACTAGCGGGAGGGCCAACTACAATGAGCAGTTCTTC.

This rearrangement joins TRBV9 to TRBJ2-1; tentatively, D is TRBD2 (5 bases). Trimming removed 3 bases from V and 1 base from J, with 14 bases in between. This CDR3 comprises 16 residues. Germline values: CDR1 SGDLS, CDR2 YYNGEE. The CDR3: CASSAPGLGSYNEQFF. The DNA for the CDR3 is TGTGCCAGCAGCGCTCCCGGACTCGGATCCTACAATGAGCAGTTCTTC.

The chain is built from TRBV6-5 and TRBJ1-1, with D possibly TRBD1 on 6 matching bases. The CDR3 extends over 12 amino acids. V gave up 4 bases and J gave up 14 bases, with 17 bases separating them. Germline-derived CDR1 and CDR2 are MNHEY and SVGAGI. CDR3 residues: CASSFGQGRVFF. CDR3 bases: TGTGCCAGCAGTTTCGGCCAGGGGAGGGTCTTCTTT.

The rearrangement uses TRBV9 and TRBJ1-2; TRBD1 matches at 7 bases. CDR1 and CDR2 from the germline V gene are SGDLS and YYNGEE. This CDR3 spans 15 amino acids. V shed 1 base and J 4 bases; nucleotides not matched to a gene: 7. The CDR3 DNA follows: TGTGCCAGCAGCGTAAATACCGGGACAGTCTATGGCTACACCTTC. Translating it yields CASSVNTGTVYGYTF.

The V and J genes are TRBV5-6 and TRBJ1-3; D call uncertain. Trimming removed 4 bases at V and 0 bases at J, with 8 bases between. The CDR3 contains 14 residues. Germline CDR1 is SGHDT and CDR2 is YYEEEE. The CDR3 loop reads CASSPGFSGNTIYF. Written as DNA, the CDR3 is TGTGCCAGCAGCCCGGGATTCTCTGGAAACACCATATATTTT.